The 23 T cell receptor beta chains in this list originate from one sample, sequenced in a study of T cell responses to AZD1222 COVID-19 vaccine (dated by TCRdb to about 2021). This specimen's time point label, per the study, means: baseline before first vaccination. Receptors were amplified or captured by the immunoSEQ multiplex PCR assay. What TCRdb holds here is the immuneACCESS table cut down to in-frame rearrangements. Part of the clones is not present; checked against another copy, under half of the missing clones reflect an unresolved V gene, and the others are unexplained. This sample lists 150,000 to 200,000 clones; about 88% were detected once. The leading ten clones occupy 1.5% to 2% of the sample. The sample consisted of peripheral blood, taken on day 0 of AZD1222 vaccination. The receptor source for this set is an adult in good health.

The chain has TRBV6-5 and TRBJ2-5; D might be TRBD1 (5 bases). Trimming removed 2 bases from V and 5 bases from J, with 6 bases in between. The germline gives CDR1 MNHEY, CDR2 SVGAGI. The CDR3 extends over 12 amino acids. The CDR3 nucleotides are TGTGCCAGCAGTTACCCAGGGGAGACCCAGTACTTC. Protein product: CASSYPGETQYF.

The gene calls are TRBV16 and TRBJ1-4; D ambiguous. The CDR3 is 14 residues long. Between the trimmed V and J ends, which lost 4 bases and 8 bases, there was a span of 14 bases. CDR1 KGHSY and CDR2 FQNENV come from the germline V gene. CDR3 DNA sequence: TGTGCCAGCAGCCCTAGCCGGGGTCAAGAAAAACTGTTTTTT. Translated: CASSPSRGQEKLFF.

The rearrangement links TRBV5-1 to TRBJ2-2, with D tentatively TRBD2 (6 bases). Germline CDR1 SGHRS, CDR2 YFSETQ. Trimming removed 2 bases at V and 8 bases at J, with 13 bases between. The CDR3 has 14 amino acids. The CDR3 DNA sequence: TGCGCCAGCAGCTTACCGACGGGGGTAGGGGAGCTGTTTTTT. Its translation is CASSLPTGVGELFF.

The V call is TRBV5-5, the J call TRBJ1-2, with 9 bases that match TRBD1. Germline CDR1 and CDR2: SGHKS and YYEKEE (reference sequence). The V segment lost 3 bases and the J segment 2 bases; nucleotides outside the gene matches: 5. The CDR3 totals 15 residues. CDR3 sequence reads: CASSSGGTGNYGYTF. In DNA, the CDR3 is TGTGCCAGCAGCTCTGGTGGGACAGGGAACTATGGCTACACCTTC.

The rearrangement links TRBV28 to TRBJ2-7; the match to TRBD2 covers 7 bases. J gave up 4 bases and V 5 bases, and 8 bases lay outside the gene matches. CDR3 length: 14 residues. From germline, CDR1 is MDHEN and CDR2 SYDVKM. CDR3 DNA sequence: TGTGCCAGCAGTAAAACCGGGGGGATATACGAGCAGTACTTC. The encoded protein is CASSKTGGIYEQYF.

V usage is TRBV6-2 or TRBV6-3 and J usage is TRBJ1-1; TRBD1 matches 8 bases. The CDR3 consists of 17 residues. Looked up from germline, CDR1 is MNHEY and CDR2 is SVGEGT. Trimming cost V 3 bases and J 0 bases; bases outside gene matches: 9. The DNA of the CDR3 is TGTGCCAGCAGTTATGCGTCCCCGGGACAGGTGAACACTGAAGCTTTCTTT. Residues: CASSYASPGQVNTEAFF.

The chain recombines TRBV24-1 with TRBJ2-7, with a possible D match to TRBD2 (7 bases). The CDR3 spans 14 residues. CDR1 is KGHDR and CDR2 is SFDVKD in the germline V gene. V was trimmed by 7 bases and J by 6 bases, leaving 18 bases between them. The DNA of the CDR3 is TGTGCCACCAGCCGGAGAGGGGGGGCCGGCGAGCAGTACGTC. It codes for CATSRRGGAGEQYV.

Worth noting for this clone: An end of the junction does not agree with germline; a read error may underlie this. The rearrangement uses TRBV7-7 and TRBJ2-1; TRBD2 matches 13 bases. Germline lookup yields CDR1 SSHAT and CDR2 FNYEAQ (reference sequence). The CDR3 sequence is 15 residues long. The CDR3 region is CASSRTSGGYNEQFF. CDR3 nucleotides: TGTGCTAGCAGCAGGACTAGCGGGGGATACAATGAGCAGTTCTTC.

CDR3: CAWSKGRRTDTQYF. The CDR3 coding sequence is TGTGCCTGGAGTAAGGGACGGCGCACAGATACGCAGTATTTT. The gene calls are TRBV30 and TRBJ2-3; either TRBD1 or TRBD2 may fit D (5 bases each). Germline V lookup: CDR1 GTSNPN, CDR2 SVGIG (reference sequence). CDR3 length: 14 amino acids. Trimming took off 2 bases at V and 1 base at J, with 10 bases between the two ends. The whole variable domain, remainder taken from reference TRBV30 and TRBJ2-3, is SQTIHQWPATLVQPVGSPLSLECTVEGTSNPNLYWYRQAAGRGLQLLFYSVGIGQISSEVPQNLSASRPQDRQFILSSKKLLLSDSGFYLCAWSKGRRTDTQYFGPGTRLTVL.

This rearrangement joins TRBV7-8 to TRBJ1-5; possibly TRBD1 for D (5 bases). With 0 bases removed from V and 5 bases from J, the gap between germline ends came to 8 bases. This CDR3 region has 14 residues. Germline V gene sequence: CDR1 SGHVS, CDR2 FQNEAQ. The CDR3 DNA sequence: TGTGCCAGCAGCTTAGCGAAGGGGTATCAGCCCCAGCATTTT. Translated: CASSLAKGYQPQHF.

J is TRBJ2-1 and V is TRBV27; 9 nucleotides line up with TRBD1. CDR1 and CDR2 (germline): MNHEY, SMNVEV (reference sequence). The CDR3 length is 14 residues. The ends lost 10 bases at V and 9 bases at J; junction bases unmatched: 13. CDR3 DNA: TGTGCCACCTTCTCGGGACAGGGCGCGGGTGAGCAGTTCTTC. Translating gives CATFSGQGAGEQFF.

The chain carries TRBV10-3 and TRBJ1-2; weak D call: TRBD1 (5 bases). This CDR3 has 14 amino acids. V lost 6 bases and J lost 5, with 16 bases in between. Germline V gene sequence: CDR1 ENHRY, CDR2 SYGVKD. CDR3 in amino acids: CAIRYRSDEYGYTF. DNA for the CDR3: TGTGCCATCAGGTACAGGAGCGACGAATATGGCTACACCTTC.

This clone has only a few counts. The chain joins TRBV2 to TRBJ2-1, with D perhaps matching TRBD2 (6 bases). Germline V gene sequence: CDR1 SNHLY, CDR2 FYNNEI. The CDR3 consists of 13 residues. V gave up 11 bases and J gave up 4 bases, with 15 bases separating them. CDR3 region: CAGGKSRYNEQFF. The CDR3 nucleotides are TGTGCCGGGGGGAAGTCGAGGTACAATGAGCAGTTCTTC.

J is TRBJ2-2 and V is TRBV7-8; no clear D gene. Trimming pared 4 bases from V and 6 bases from J, leaving 15 bases between. The germline V gene has CDR1 SGHVS and CDR2 FQNEAQ. This CDR3 has 15 amino acids. CDR3 sequence reads: CASSSLTKGPGELFF. The CDR3 coding sequence is TGTGCCAGCAGCTCACTAACAAAGGGTCCCGGGGAGCTGTTTTTT.

The chain is built from TRBV5-1 and TRBJ2-2, with D unclear. CDR1 SGHRS and CDR2 YFSETQ come from the germline V gene. V was cut by 3 bases and J by 6 bases, with 6 bases left in between. The CDR3 runs 12 residues. This CDR3 is CASSSGSGELFF. For the CDR3, the DNA is TGCGCCAGCAGCTCAGGTTCCGGGGAGCTGTTTTTT.

This chain uses TRBV6-5 with TRBJ1-6; D might be TRBD1 (6 bases). Between the trimmed V and J ends, which lost 6 bases and 9 bases, there was a span of 15 bases. Germline V CDR1 and CDR2: MNHEY, SVGAGI. The CDR3 covers 14 residues. The CDR3 loop is CASRKGGALSPLHF. The CDR3 DNA is TGTGCCAGCAGAAAAGGGGGGGCGCTTTCACCCCTCCACTTT.

The V gene is TRBV6-5, the J gene TRBJ1-5; 9 bases line up with TRBD1. Trimming removed 6 bases from V and 1 base from J; junction bases left unmatched: 4. The CDR3 runs to 15 residues. Germline-derived CDR1 and CDR2 are MNHEY and SVGAGI. The CDR3 here is CASSVDRGSNQPQHF. As DNA, the CDR3 is TGTGCCAGCAGCGTAGACAGGGGGAGCAATCAGCCCCAGCATTTT.

The V call is TRBV4-3, the J call TRBJ1-2; the D gene is possibly TRBD1 (5 bases). The CDR3 has 15 residues. Deletions cut 0 bases from V and 4 bases from J, with 12 bases between. Germline V gene data show CDR1 as LGHNA and CDR2 as YSLEER. CDR3 region: CASSQENQGTYGYTF. In DNA form, the CDR3 reads TGCGCCAGCAGCCAAGAGAATCAGGGTACCTATGGCTACACCTTC.

This chain uses TRBV30 with TRBJ2-5; the match to TRBD2 covers 8 bases. Germline trimming cut 4 bases from V and 5 bases from J; bases unmatched to any gene: 6. Germline V CDR1 and CDR2: GTSNPN, SVGIG (reference sequence). The CDR3 is 13 residues long. The CDR3 here is CAWKYSGVETQYF. The CDR3 DNA is TGTGCCTGGAAGTATAGCGGGGTGGAGACCCAGTACTTC.

The chain recombines TRBV6-5 with TRBJ1-4; no reliable D call. Trimming cost V 8 bases and J 5 bases, with 18 bases left between them. This CDR3 has 15 amino acids. Germline V lookup: CDR1 MNHEY, CDR2 SVGAGI. The CDR3 bases are TGTGCCAGCCGGGTGCCGAAGGGTAGCAATGAAAAACTGTTTTTT. Its protein is CASRVPKGSNEKLFF.

The chain links TRBV13 to TRBJ2-5; TRBD1 is a possible D gene (5 bases). Germline V gene lookup returns CDR1 PRHDT and CDR2 FYEKMQ (reference sequence). This CDR3 is built from 14 residues. Between the trimmed V and J ends, which lost 0 bases and 4 bases, there was a span of 9 bases. CDR3 sequence reads: CASSLGGPLETQYF. CDR3 nucleotides: TGTGCCAGCAGCTTAGGGGGGCCCCTAGAGACCCAGTACTTC. Full variable domain (remainder filled in from reference TRBV13 and TRBJ2-5): AAGVIQSPRHLIKEKRETATLKCYPIPRHDTVYWYQQGPGQDPQFLISFYEKMQSDKGSIPDRFSAQQFSDYHSELNMSSLELGDSALYFCASSLGGPLETQYFGPGTRLLVL.

This chain uses TRBV7-9 with TRBJ1-2; perhaps TRBD1 as D (5 bases). Germline lookup yields CDR1 SEHNR and CDR2 FQNEAQ (reference sequence). The CDR3 has 15 amino acids. V was pared by 5 bases and J by 2 bases, with 15 bases between. Written as DNA, the CDR3 is TGTGCCAGCAGCCAAGAGTTGGGGGGGAACTATGGCTACACCTTC. This codes for CASSQELGGNYGYTF. Combining the CDR3 with reference TRBV7-9 and TRBJ1-2 gives the whole variable domain DTGVSQNPRHKITKRGQNVTFRCDPISEHNRLYWYRQTLGQGPEFLTYFQNEAQLEKSRLLSDRFSAERPKGSFSTLEIQRTEQGDSAMYLCASSQELGGNYGYTFGSGTRLTVV.

The chain recombines TRBV2 with TRBJ2-4; 7 bases line up with TRBD1. Germline V gene sequence: CDR1 SNHLY, CDR2 FYNNEI. Trimming took 6 bases from V and 4 from J; bases not matched to a gene: 9. The CDR3 totals 15 residues. CDR3 DNA sequence: TGTGCCAGCAGGGACGGGACAGCAAGAAAAAACATTCAGTACTTC. It encodes CASRDGTARKNIQYF. Based on the CDR3 plus reference TRBV2 and TRBJ2-4, the full variable domain is EPEVTQTPSHQVTQMGQEVILRCVPISNHLYFYWYRQILGQKVEFLVSFYNNEISEKSEIFDDQFSVERPDGSNFTLKIRSTKLEDSAMYFCASRDGTARKNIQYFGAGTRLSVL.